A selection of T cell receptor beta chains follows, all from one sample in a study of blood T cells in healthy people across ages. TCRdb itself ran the 5' RACE reads through MiXCR, one entry per CDR3 protein. Here the sample spans over 450,000 distinct CDR3 sequences, under 30% being singletons. The sample also formed part of further work on T cells of mothers and their children.

Material for sequencing was blood. The receptors derive from a boy younger than 18 in good health. Both conserved end residues are part of each CDR3. Fields, in order: clone size, J gene, V gene, D gene, CDR3 DNA, CDR3 protein. D genes are given only for firm matches. Not all rows give a size; the values are once, few, many and, for expanded clones, a class.

few	TRBJ2-1	TRBV3-1	TRBD2	TGTGCCAGCAGCCAAGACCCTCCTGCGGGGGGGCTCTACAATGAGCAGTTCTTC	CASSQDPPAGGLYNEQFF
NA	TRBJ2-1	TRBV20-1	NA	TGCAGTGCTAGTTCCCGCTTTTCGCTGAACAATGAGCAGTTCTTC	CSASSRFSLNNEQFF
NA	TRBJ2-4	TRBV27	TRBD1	TGTGCCAGCAGTAGGACAGGGGGCATTCAGTACTTC	CASSRTGGIQYF
NA	TRBJ1-4	TRBV7-9	NA	TGTGCCAGCGGTGCCAGGGGAGCGGAAAAACTGTTTTTT	CASGARGAEKLFF
once	TRBJ2-3	TRBV6-5	TRBD2	TGTGCCAGCAGTTATCTAGCGGGATGGACAGATACGCAGTATTTT	CASSYLAGWTDTQYF
few	TRBJ1-2	TRBV20-1	TRBD1	TGCAGTGCTATTCCCGACAGGGCGGCTTATGGCTACACCTTC	CSAIPDRAAYGYTF
NA	TRBJ2-7	TRBV29-1	NA	TGCAGCGTTGAGTCCCAAGCTACTTTGGAGCAGTACTTC	CSVESQATLEQYF
NA	TRBJ1-1	TRBV27	NA	TGTGCCAGCAGTTCAATCTTTAAGGGGGTTGAAGCTTTCTTT	CASSSIFKGVEAFF
NA	TRBJ2-7	TRBV29-1	NA	TGCAGCGTTGCGGAGGGGGGCGAGCAGTACTTC	CSVAEGGEQYF
few	TRBJ2-5	TRBV6-5	TRBD1	TGTGCCAGCAGTTACTCGACGACAGGGGGCAGGGAGACCCAGTACTTC	CASSYSTTGGRETQYF
few	TRBJ2-1	TRBV6-5	NA	TGTGCCAGCAGTTACTCGAGAGGGAGGCCCTCCAATGAGCAGTTCTTC	CASSYSRGRPSNEQFF
few	TRBJ2-5	TRBV7-2	NA	TGTGCCAGCAGCTCCCGTTCCCTTATTAGACAGGAGGGAGAGACCCAGTACTTC	CASSSRSLIRQEGETQYF
few	TRBJ2-1	TRBV4-1	TRBD2	TGCGCCAGCAGCCAAGAAGGTGTAGCGGGGGCGTTCAGTGAGCAGTTCTTC	CASSQEGVAGAFSEQFF
NA	TRBJ2-4	TRBV11-2	TRBD1	TGTGCCAGCAGCCACGGACAGGAAAACATTCAGTACTTC	CASSHGQENIQYF
NA	TRBJ1-1	TRBV19	NA	TGTGCCAGTAGTTTCCTACAGTTGAACACTGAAGCTTTCTTT	CASSFLQLNTEAFF
few	TRBJ2-4	TRBV28	NA	TGTGCCAGCAGTTTATCTCCCACGGGACTCGAAAACATTCAGTACTTC	CASSLSPTGLENIQYF
many	TRBJ1-2	TRBV29-1	NA	TGCAGCGTTTTCGTGGGTAACGGGTATGGCTACACCTTC	CSVFVGNGYGYTF
NA	TRBJ2-1	TRBV7-2	TRBD2	TGTGCCAGCAGCTTAGGAGTAGCGGGACGGGATGAGCAGTTCTTC	CASSLGVAGRDEQFF
few	TRBJ1-6	TRBV28	NA	TGTGCCAGCAGTTTACAGGGGCTGGCCCCCAATTCACCCCTCCACTTT	CASSLQGLAPNSPLHF
few	TRBJ2-5	TRBV7-2	NA	TGTGCCAGCATTGACCGGGGAGAGACCCAGTACTTC	CASIDRGETQYF
NA	TRBJ2-5	TRBV5-1	NA	TGCGCCAGCAGCACGAGTGGGGGGAAAGAGACCCAGTACTTC	CASSTSGGKETQYF
few	TRBJ1-3	TRBV6-1	TRBD1	TGTGCCAGCAGTACCGGGACAGGGGTTTTTGGAAACACCATATATTTT	CASSTGTGVFGNTIYF
few	TRBJ2-1	TRBV25-1	NA	TGTGCCAGCAGTGAATATCAAGTTTACAATGAGCAGTTCTTC	CASSEYQVYNEQFF
few	TRBJ1-4	TRBV4-3	TRBD1	TGCGCCAGCAGCCATGAGGAGGGACAGGGTACTGAAAAACTGTTTTTT	CASSHEEGQGTEKLFF
NA	TRBJ1-4	TRBV7-9	NA	NA	CASSKTGAGAENCFF
NA	TRBJ2-5	TRBV29-1	TRBD1	TGCAGCGGTTCGGACAGGGCCATGGAGCCCCAGTACTTC	CSGSDRAMEPQYF
NA	TRBJ1-4	TRBV7-9	NA	TGTGCCGGCAGCTTAGGGAGAGCGTCTAATGAAAAACTGTTTTTT	CAGSLGRASNEKLFF
few	TRBJ1-2	TRBV28	NA	TGTGCCAGCTCCCCTTTGGAGGGAGACTCCTATGGCTACACCTTC	CASSPLEGDSYGYTF
NA	TRBJ2-3	TRBV6-4	TRBD2	TGTGCCAGCAGTCGACTAGCGGGGGGCCAAGATACGCAGTATTTT	CASSRLAGGQDTQYF
NA	TRBJ1-5	TRBV9	TRBD1	TGTGCCAGCAGCGCGGGACAGGGAGGAATTAGCAATCAGCCCCAGCATTTT	CASSAGQGGISNQPQHF
NA	TRBJ2-1	TRBV4-1	TRBD2	TGCGCCAGCAGCCAACGTACCACCGGACTAGCGGGAGGGCGTGAGCAGTTCTTC	CASSQRTTGLAGGREQFF
few	TRBJ2-1	TRBV5-1	TRBD2	TGCGCCAGCAGCTTGGCCGGGACTAGCGGGGGGCCGTCCTACAATGAGCAGTTCTTC	CASSLAGTSGGPSYNEQFF
NA	TRBJ1-1	TRBV6-5	NA	TGTGCCAGCGGCCTCCCCGGAGGGAACACTGAAGCTTTCTTT	CASGLPGGNTEAFF
many	TRBJ2-7	TRBV20-1	TRBD2	TGCAGTGCTAGCGGGAGGGACCCCTACGAGCAGTACTTC	CSASGRDPYEQYF
many	TRBJ2-3	TRBV12-3/TRBV12-4	NA	TGTGCCAGCAGTTTAAAACTAGCCCGCGGAGATACGCAGTATTTT	CASSLKLARGDTQYF
many	TRBJ2-1	TRBV6-5	TRBD2	TGTGCCAGCAGTTACCCCGGGAGCGGGGGGGCCAATGAGCAGTTCTTC	CASSYPGSGGANEQFF
NA	TRBJ2-1	TRBV24-1	TRBD2	TGTGCCACCAGCGGGGGGGCCCGGAATGAGCAGTTCTTC	CATSGGARNEQFF
NA	TRBJ1-1	TRBV14	NA	TGTGCCAGCAGCCACCCGAAAAAAGTTGTGGGCACTGAAGCTTTCTTT	CASSHPKKVVGTEAFF
NA	TRBJ1-1	TRBV29-1	NA	TGCAGCGTGCGAGACCTTTGGACTCCCCGGGGGTACACTGAAGCTTTCTTT	CSVRDLWTPRGYTEAFF
few	TRBJ2-4	TRBV20-1	NA	TGCAGTGCCCACTACTCCGTTTCGGACATTCAGTACTTC	CSAHYSVSDIQYF
few	TRBJ1-5	TRBV7-9	NA	TGTGCCAGCAGCTTAGAATACTCGCAGCCCCAGCATTTT	CASSLEYSQPQHF
NA	TRBJ2-1	TRBV9	NA	TGTGCCAGCAGCGCAAGGGGCGATGAATTGGATGAGCAGTTCTTC	CASSARGDELDEQFF
NA	TRBJ2-7	TRBV7-9	TRBD1	TGTGCCAGCAGCTCCACGACAGGGACCTCCTACGAGCAGTACTTC	CASSSTTGTSYEQYF
few	TRBJ2-7	TRBV6-5	NA	TGTGCCAGCCTCCTGGGGGGCGAGCAGTACTTC	CASLLGGEQYF
NA	TRBJ2-3	TRBV29-1	NA	TGCAGCGTCGGAATCGGACAGCTCGCTCCGCAGTATTTT	CSVGIGQLAPQYF
NA	TRBJ2-7	TRBV20-1	NA	TGCAGTGCTAGAGATTTTTCCTTACAGACAGATTACGAGCAGTACTTC	CSARDFSLQTDYEQYF